These T cell receptor beta chains were read from a single sample in a study of cytomegalovirus exposure and HLA in healthy donors. Measured with immunoSEQ multiplex PCR; TCRdb has only the in-frame clones, and not every one. In the table there are around 200,000 clones, about 80% of which are singletons. The specimen was PBMCs. The origin of the receptors is a girl aged 10 to 17 in good health and CMV-seronegative. Each CDR3 is given with its conserved first and last residue. Fields, in order: V gene, D gene, clone size, J gene, CDR3 protein, CDR3 DNA. D genes are given only for firm matches. Clone sizes are given selectively: once, few, many, or a class where the clone is expanded.

>TRBV15|.|once|TRBJ2-2
CATSRETAGELFF
TGTGCCACCAGCAGAGAGACAGCCGGGGAGCTGTTTTTT
>TRBV6-5|TRBD2|.|TRBJ2-7
CASSSLLAGGPYEQYF
TGTGCCAGCAGTTCCCTCCTAGCGGGAGGTCCCTACGAGCAGTACTTC
>TRBV6-5|.|once|TRBJ1-6
CASTSGLYNSPLHF
TGTGCCAGCACGTCAGGACTGTATAATTCACCCCTCCACTTT
>TRBV15|.|.|TRBJ2-1
CATSSGQGGPEQFF
TGTGCCACCAGCAGTGGGCAGGGGGGTCCTGAGCAGTTCTTC
>TRBV19|.|.|TRBJ2-3
CASSLLAPRTDTQYF
TGTGCCAGTAGCCTCCTAGCGCCCAGAACAGATACGCAGTATTTT
>TRBV6-1|TRBD2|.|TRBJ2-3
CASSVLAGKGTDTQYF
TGTGCCAGCAGTGTACTAGCGGGAAAGGGCACAGATACGCAGTATTTT
>TRBV27|TRBD1|.|TRBJ1-6
CASSIGQAYNSPLHF
TGTGCCAGCAGTATCGGACAGGCCTATAATTCACCCCTCCACTTT
>TRBV9|.|.|TRBJ2-2
CASSVVSGWAGELFF
TGTGCCAGCAGCGTAGTGTCAGGGTGGGCCGGGGAGCTGTTTTTT
>TRBV28|.|.|TRBJ1-4
CASSSDRPEKLFF
TGTGCCAGCAGTTCGGACAGACCCGAAAAACTGTTTTTT
>TRBV7-9|TRBD1|.|TRBJ2-3
CASSVRTGDDTQYF
TGTGCCAGCAGCGTCCGTACAGGGGATGATACGCAGTATTTT
>TRBV7-3|TRBD2|.|TRBJ2-5
CASSLGTSQETQYF
TGTGCCAGCAGCTTGGGGACTAGTCAAGAGACCCAGTACTTC
>TRBV6-6|.|few|TRBJ1-5
CASSYGWEGAQHF
TGTGCCAGCAGTTACGGGTGGGAGGGGGCCCAGCATTTT
>TRBV25-1|.|.|TRBJ2-1
CASSGLRESSYNEQFF
TGTGCCAGCAGTGGGTTGCGTGAGAGCTCCTACAATGAGCAGTTCTTC
>TRBV7-9|TRBD1|.|TRBJ2-5
CASTEGAWETQYF
TGTGCCAGCACCGAGGGGGCCTGGGAGACCCAGTACTTC
>TRBV30|TRBD2|.|TRBJ2-1
CAWSVRGLAAQFF
TGTGCCTGGAGTGTAAGGGGACTAGCGGCGCAGTTCTTC
>TRBV6-1|.|.|TRBJ2-3
CASRITIPDTQYF
TGTGCCAGCAGAATAACTATCCCAGATACGCAGTATTTT
>TRBV27|.|.|TRBJ1-2
CASSYRARGDGYTF
TGTGCCAGCAGTTATAGGGCCAGGGGAGATGGCTACACCTTC
>TRBV29-1|.|once|TRBJ1-3
CRDLVRGRNTIYF
TGCAGAGATCTCGTCAGGGGCAGAAACACCATATATTTT
>TRBV18|.|.|TRBJ2-7
CASSPLSRDEQYF
TGTGCCAGCTCACCACTGTCCCGAGACGAGCAGTACTTC
>TRBV7-9|TRBD1|once|TRBJ1-1
CASSLVDRDHTEAFF
TGTGCCAGCAGCTTAGTCGACAGGGACCACACTGAAGCTTTCTTT
>TRBV7-9|.|.|TRBJ2-3
CASSFGLSTDTQYF
TGTGCCAGCAGCTTCGGACTTTCCACAGATACGCAGTATTTT
>TRBV30|.|.|TRBJ1-1
CAWSLQGGTEAFF
TGTGCCTGGAGTCTACAGGGAGGGACTGAAGCTTTCTTT
>TRBV18|TRBD1|.|TRBJ2-5
CASSPQIPGQGGETQYF
TGTGCCAGCTCACCTCAGATACCGGGACAGGGGGGAGAGACCCAGTACTTC
>TRBV27|TRBD1|.|TRBJ2-2
CASSLLGQERSGELFF
TGTGCCAGCAGTTTATTGGGACAGGAGAGGTCCGGGGAGCTGTTTTTT
>TRBV5-5|.|.|TRBJ2-5
CASSPGAQETQYF
TGTGCCAGCAGCCCTGGGGCCCAAGAGACCCAGTACTTC
>TRBV11-2|TRBD1|.|TRBJ2-7
CASSPGTGYYEQYF
TGTGCCAGCAGCCCAGGGACAGGGTACTACGAGCAGTACTTC
>TRBV27|TRBD1|.|TRBJ1-1
CASSIGQVTEAFF
TGTGCCAGCAGCATAGGACAGGTGACTGAAGCTTTCTTT
>TRBV6-5|TRBD1|.|TRBJ1-2
CASSSTGQGIYGYTF
TGTGCCAGCAGTTCCACGGGACAGGGGATCTATGGCTACACCTTC
>TRBV30|TRBD1|.|TRBJ1-1
CAWSSRQGTEAFF
TGTGCCTGGAGTTCCAGACAGGGCACTGAAGCTTTCTTT
>TRBV6-1|TRBD2|.|TRBJ2-3
CASRKSGGPLDTQYF
TGTGCCAGCCGTAAAAGCGGGGGGCCACTAGATACGCAGTATTTT
>TRBV28|.|once|TRBJ1-5
CASSLGGMGVGQPQHF
TGTGCCAGCAGTCTAGGAGGGATGGGGGTAGGTCAGCCCCAGCATTTT
>TRBV7-7|.|.|TRBJ2-3
CASSTTSTDTQYF
TGTGCCAGCAGCACGACTAGCACAGATACGCAGTATTTT
>TRBV7-8|TRBD1|.|TRBJ2-5
CASSLSDRAEWETQYF
TGTGCCAGCAGCTTGAGCGACAGGGCGGAGTGGGAGACCCAGTACTTC
>TRBV19|TRBD2|.|TRBJ2-7
CASSISPSGKLEQYF
TGTGCCAGTAGTATCTCCCCTAGCGGGAAGCTCGAGCAGTACTTC
>TRBV28|.|.|TRBJ2-5
CASGQLRQEETQYF
TGTGCCAGCGGACAGTTGCGCCAGGAAGAGACCCAGTACTTC
>TRBV5-1|.|.|TRBJ1-1
CASSFPGTEAFF
TGCGCCAGCAGCTTCCCAGGGACTGAAGCTTTCTTT
>TRBV6-6|TRBD1|.|TRBJ1-2
CASSRGQGAVNYGYTF
TGTGCCAGCAGCCGGGGACAGGGGGCGGTTAACTATGGCTACACCTTC
>TRBV25-1|.|.|TRBJ2-2
CASSDRGWSGELFF
TGTGCCAGCAGTGACAGGGGTTGGTCCGGGGAGCTGTTTTTT
>TRBV29-1|TRBD1|.|TRBJ2-3
CSVLQGDTDTQYF
TGCAGCGTTCTACAGGGGGACACAGATACGCAGTATTTT
>TRBV5-6|TRBD1|.|TRBJ2-3
CASSPGGGTDTQYF
TGTGCCAGCAGCCCAGGGGGCGGCACAGATACGCAGTATTTT
>TRBV18|.|.|TRBJ2-1
CASSPLPFYNEQFF
TGTGCCAGCTCACCCCTTCCTTTCTACAATGAGCAGTTCTTC
>TRBV15|TRBD1|.|TRBJ1-1
CATSSWDRGPQREAFF
TGTGCCACCAGCAGTTGGGACAGGGGGCCCCAAAGGGAAGCTTTCTTT
>TRBV7-9|TRBD1|.|TRBJ1-2
CSSSLDRGYGYTF
TGTTCCAGCAGCCTTGACAGGGGATATGGCTACACCTTC
>TRBV28|.|.|TRBJ1-2
CASSSQVPGYTF
TGTGCCAGCAGTTCACAGGTCCCTGGCTACACCTTC
>TRBV11-2|.|.|TRBJ2-5
CASSLVQTRTFQETQYF
TGTGCCAGCAGCTTAGTCCAAACCCGGACTTTCCAAGAGACCCAGTACTTC
>TRBV4-3|.|few|TRBJ1-1
CASSQKLWVGAMDTEAFF
TGCGCCAGCAGCCAAAAGCTTTGGGTGGGGGCGATGGACACTGAAGCTTTCTTT
>TRBV19|TRBD1|.|TRBJ2-5
CASSIGDRGTETQYF
TGTGCCAGTAGTATAGGGGACAGGGGGACGGAGACCCAGTACTTC
>TRBV27|.|once|TRBJ1-6
CASSLRTGTISSPLHF
TGTGCCAGCAGTCTGCGGACCGGGACAATCTCCTCACCCCTCCACTTT
>TRBV18|TRBD1|.|TRBJ1-1
CASSPSTGEGNTEAFF
TGTGCCAGCTCACCTTCGACAGGGGAGGGGAACACTGAAGCTTTCTTT
>TRBV5-5|.|.|TRBJ2-7
CASSLGPSSQPSYEQYF
TGTGCCAGCAGCTTGGGCCCTTCTAGTCAGCCTTCCTACGAGCAGTACTTC
>TRBV10-3|TRBD1|.|TRBJ1-6
CAISGDSSGSPLHF
TGTGCCATCAGTGGGGACAGTTCTGGGTCACCCCTCCACTTT
>TRBV5-1|.|once|TRBJ1-6
CASSEGGSHGNSPLHF
TGCGCCAGCAGCGAGGGAGGGAGTCATGGTAATTCACCCCTCCACTTT
>TRBV4-1|.|.|TRBJ1-5
CASSQEWQAGNQPQHF
TGCGCCAGCAGCCAAGAATGGCAGGCTGGAAATCAGCCCCAGCATTTT
>TRBV20-1|.|.|TRBJ1-2
CSAKRGYGYTF
TGCAGTGCTAAGCGGGGGTATGGCTACACCTTC
>TRBV15|.|.|TRBJ1-1
CATSREDSTGPRLNTEAFF
TGTGCCACCAGCAGAGAAGATTCGACAGGTCCTCGCCTAAACACTGAAGCTTTCTTT
>TRBV5-1|.|.|TRBJ2-7
CASRNYTTYEQYF
TGCGCCAGTAGGAACTACACTACCTACGAGCAGTACTTC
>TRBV6-1|TRBD1|.|TRBJ1-2
CASSEDRGLGGYTF
TGTGCCAGCAGTGAAGACAGGGGCCTCGGTGGCTACACCTTC
>TRBV28|TRBD1|.|TRBJ2-1
CASSPGQASEQFF
TGTGCCAGCAGTCCAGGACAGGCTAGTGAGCAGTTCTTC
>TRBV4-3|.|.|TRBJ2-1
CASSPSHPGYEQFF
TGCGCCAGCAGCCCCTCCCATCCGGGATACGAGCAGTTCTTC
>TRBV28|.|few|TRBJ1-4
CASIGGLMEKLFF
TGTGCCAGCATAGGGGGTTTGATGGAAAAACTGTTTTTT